One sample yielded the 21 T cell receptor beta chains listed below, sequenced in a study of identical twins' blood T cells. MiXCR, applied by TCRdb to the 5' RACE reads, yields one record per CDR3 protein. The sample lists 350,000 to 400,000 distinct CDR3 sequences; 28% were seen once. Material for sequencing was PBMCs. These TCRs come from a woman aged 18-49 years in good health.

This clonotype showed up just a few times. The chain is built from TRBV20-1 and TRBJ1-2; D is ambiguous. Trimming stripped 0 bases from V and 3 bases from J, with 11 bases between. This CDR3 is built from 14 residues. CDR1 and CDR2 (germline): DFQATT, SNEGSKA (reference sequence). The CDR3 DNA is TGCAGTGCTAGAGATCGCAGTGGATACTATGGCTACACCTTC. Protein sequence: CSARDRSGYYGYTF.

In this sample, this clonotype turned up many times. This chain connects TRBV5-1 to TRBJ1-2; D unclear. The CDR3 is 10 residues long. Trimming pared 8 bases from V and 6 bases from J, leaving 8 bases between. Germline CDR1 is SGHRS and CDR2 is YFSETQ. In DNA form, the CDR3 reads TGCGCCAGGCACAGAGATGGCTACACCTTC. Translating gives CARHRDGYTF.

This clonotype was picked up a small number of times. J is TRBJ2-7 and V is TRBV6-5; 7 nucleotides align to TRBD1. CDR3 length equals 16 residues. V was pared by 0 bases and J by 7 bases, with 12 bases of the junction left unmatched. The germline V gene encodes CDR1 MNHEY and CDR2 SVGAGI. CDR3 sequence (DNA): TGTGCCAGCAGTTACTCGACGCCAGGGGGATTCTGGGAGCAGTACTTC. It yields the protein CASSYSTPGGFWEQYF.

This clonotype was seen more than once but under ten times. This chain uses TRBV29-1 with TRBJ1-1, with TRBD1 matching 7 bases. V lost 6 bases and J lost 8; bases outside the gene matches: 12. This CDR3 is built from 13 residues. The germline gives CDR1 SQVTM, CDR2 ANQGSEA. The DNA of the CDR3 is TGCAGCGTACAAATTCAGGGGGTTGCCGAAGCTTTCTTT. Translated, it gives CSVQIQGVAEAFF.

This chain uses TRBV4-3 with TRBJ1-2, with D perhaps matching TRBD1 (5 bases). The length of the CDR3 is 15 residues. V was pared by 0 bases and J by 7 bases, with 15 bases between. Germline CDR1 reads LGHNA; CDR2 reads YSLEER. The CDR3 DNA follows: TGCGCCAGCAGCCAAGATTTAGGGGTCGTTCGTGGCTACACCTTC. Amino acids: CASSQDLGVVRGYTF.

The CDR3, as DNA: TGTGCCAGCAAGGCCCGTTTCGAAGCTAACTATGGCTACACCTTC. Residues: CASKARFEANYGYTF. The chain employs TRBV3-1 and TRBJ1-2; no firm D call. The germline gives CDR1 LGHDT, CDR2 YNNKEL (reference sequence). The CDR3 is made up of 15 amino acids. V was trimmed by 7 bases and J by 0 bases, leaving 15 bases between them.

This clonotype was picked up a small number of times. This chain connects TRBV27 to TRBJ2-7, with D uncertain. The germline CDR1 and CDR2 sequences are MNHEY and SMNVEV (reference sequence). The CDR3 is 14 amino acids. Trimming took off 4 bases at V and 6 bases at J, with 16 bases between the two ends. The CDR3 nucleotides read TGTGCCAGCAGTTCACCGGCGTCGGGTTCCGAGCAGTACTTC. It codes for CASSSPASGSEQYF.

This clonotype has more than one count but fewer than ten. The chain carries TRBV12-3 or TRBV12-4 and TRBJ1-5; D may be TRBD1 (5 bases). This CDR3 is built from 14 residues. The V end was cut by 4 bases, the J end by 3 bases, with 10 bases between. CDR3 protein: CASSSGQYNQPQHF. The CDR3 DNA sequence: TGTGCCAGCAGTTCGGGGCAGTACAATCAGCCCCAGCATTTT.

This clonotype has just a few counts. The J gene is TRBJ2-2, the V gene TRBV6-6; D remains ambiguous. CDR3 length: 13 amino acids. Trimming took 7 bases from V and 2 from J, leaving 8 bases between them. In germline, CDR1 is MNHNY, CDR2 SVGAGI (reference sequence). The CDR3 sequence is CASITPNTGELFF. DNA for the CDR3: TGTGCCAGCATAACACCTAACACCGGGGAGCTGTTTTTT.

The V gene is TRBV10-3, the J gene TRBJ2-3; D ambiguous. The V and J ends lost 4 bases and 3 bases respectively, with 5 bases between them. CDR1 is ENHRY and CDR2 is SYGVKD in the germline V gene. The CDR3 has 12 residues. CDR3 sequence (DNA): TGTGCCATCAGTGCAAGGACAGATACGCAGTATTTT. This codes for CAISARTDTQYF.

This clonotype has at least ten counts. The CDR3 loop reads CASSDRGTDTQYF. DNA for the CDR3: TGTGCCAGCAGTGACAGGGGCACAGATACGCAGTATTTT. The chain employs TRBV2 and TRBJ2-3, with D perhaps TRBD1 (5 bases). The germline V and J ends were trimmed by 3 bases and 1 base, with 5 bases remaining between them. The CDR3 is 13 amino acids. CDR1 and CDR2 from the germline V gene are SNHLY and FYNNEI.

This clonotype occurred many times. The gene calls are TRBV20-1 and TRBJ1-1, with D unclear. The germline V gene has CDR1 DFQATT and CDR2 SNEGSKA (reference sequence). V was shortened by 7 bases and J by 7 bases, with 13 bases between the two germline ends. CDR3 length: 11 residues. CDR3 sequence: CSVVGILEAFF. Written as DNA, the CDR3 is TGCAGTGTAGTTGGAATCCTTGAAGCTTTCTTT.

The DNA of the CDR3 is TGTGCCAGCAGCCCCCGACAGGGAGGTGAAGCTTTCTTT. Protein sequence: CASSPRQGGEAFF. The genes are TRBV3-1 and TRBJ1-1; TRBD1 matches at 7 bases. Germline V CDR1 and CDR2: LGHDT, YNNKEL (reference sequence). The trim removed 4 bases at V and 7 bases at J, leaving 6 bases unmatched. The CDR3 spans 13 residues.

This clonotype occurred a few times. This rearrangement joins TRBV12-3 or TRBV12-4 to TRBJ1-2; D not resolved. The CDR3 has 12 residues. Trimming took 3 bases from V and 4 from J, leaving 6 bases between them. This chain's CDR3 is CASSFLGYGYTF. In nucleotides, the CDR3 is TGTGCCAGCAGTTTTTTGGGCTATGGCTACACCTTC.

The chain has TRBV6-1 and TRBJ2-1; 7 nucleotides match TRBD1. Trimming cost V 7 bases and J 7 bases; bases outside gene matches: 10. CDR1 is MNHNS, CDR2 SASEGT, per germline. CDR3 size: 14 residues. CDR3 sequence: CASTGRQGNNEQFF. DNA for the CDR3: TGTGCCAGCACCGGCCGACAGGGAAATAATGAGCAGTTCTTC.

This clonotype occurred a few times. The chain joins TRBV5-1 to TRBJ2-7; 9 bases are shared with TRBD2. CDR1 SGHRS and CDR2 YFSETQ come from the germline V gene. The J segment lost 3 bases and the V segment lost 1 base, leaving 2 bases of the junction unmatched. This CDR3 has 14 amino acids. CDR3 nucleotide sequence: TGCGCCAGCAGCTTGCGCGGGGGGGTCTACGAGCAGTACTTC. Translation: CASSLRGGVYEQYF. Using reference TRBV5-1 and TRBJ2-7 for the parts outside the CDR3, the full variable domain is KAGVTQTPRYLIKTRGQQVTLSCSPISGHRSVSWYQQTPGQGLQFLFEYFSETQRNKGNFPGRFSGRQFSNSRSEMNVSTLELGDSALYLCASSLRGGVYEQYFGPGTRLTVT.

This clonotype was recorded a few times. The chain employs TRBV20-1 and TRBJ2-7; D is uncertain. The CDR3 extends over 13 amino acids. CDR1 and CDR2 from the germline V gene are DFQATT and SNEGSKA (reference sequence). The V gene lost 2 bases and the J gene lost 2 bases, with 10 bases spanning the gap. CDR3 DNA sequence: TGCAGTGCTAGAAAGCCGTCTGCCTACGAGCAGTACTTC. Protein sequence: CSARKPSAYEQYF.

The chain has TRBV19 and TRBJ1-1, with D unresolved. V dropped 11 bases and J dropped 3 bases, with 4 bases sitting between them. Per the germline V gene, CDR1 is LNHDA and CDR2 is SQIVND (reference sequence). The CDR3 is 9 residues long. The CDR3 DNA sequence: TGTGCCGGGGACACTGAAGCTTTCTTT. It codes for CAGDTEAFF.

This clonotype was seen only a few times. The chain couples TRBV5-1 to TRBJ2-2; maybe TRBD2 (6 bases). CDR1 is SGHRS, CDR2 YFSETQ, per germline. The CDR3 has 15 amino acids. V was shortened by 3 bases and J by 6 bases, with 15 bases between the two germline ends. The CDR3 DNA is TGCGCCAGCAGCTCCGAACTAGCATACCCCGGGGAGCTGTTTTTT. Its translation: CASSSELAYPGELFF.

This chain uses TRBV7-9 with TRBJ2-3; D not resolved. The CDR3 is 12 amino acids. Trimming took off 2 bases at V and 5 bases at J, with 5 bases between the two ends. Germline CDR1 reads SEHNR; CDR2 reads FQNEAQ (reference sequence). This chain's CDR3 is CASSLNGDTQYF. The DNA for the CDR3 is TGTGCCAGCAGCTTAAATGGAGATACGCAGTATTTT. The complete variable domain, with remaining parts taken from reference TRBV7-9 and TRBJ2-3, reads DTGVSQNPRHKITKRGQNVTFRCDPISEHNRLYWYRQTLGQGPEFLTYFQNEAQLEKSRLLSDRFSAERPKGSFSTLEIQRTEQGDSAMYLCASSLNGDTQYFGPGTRLTVL.

This clonotype was observed a few times. The chain combines TRBV6-5 with TRBJ1-5; perhaps TRBD1 as D (5 bases). Trimming took off 8 bases at V and 7 bases at J, with 18 bases between the two ends. The CDR3 contains 14 residues. CDR1 is MNHEY, CDR2 SVGAGI, per germline. In DNA, the CDR3 is TGTGCCAGCTCGAGGGGTTTGGGAAGACAGCCCCAGCATTTT. Residues: CASSRGLGRQPQHF.